The clone carrying this TCR beta chain was observed many times. Its matching antigen is unknown. This sample stems from a study of molecular identifiers for immune sequencing clone quantification. About the study: For replicates, RNA isolated from about 19,000 or 110,000 naive CD8 cells was divided into five portions, of which four were sequenced. Whole-study findings and limits: Clone sizes could be underestimated for highly expanded clones when identical TCR molecules share a barcode.

Germline V gene data show CDR1 as SGHTA and CDR2 as FQGNSA. Trimming cost V 5 bases and J 1 base, with 14 bases left between them. The CDR3 extends over 15 amino acids. For bulk TCR libraries, previously described methods and listed TCR primers were used. TCRdb analysed the PCR reads with MiXCR anew, one entry per CDR3 protein. The repertoire holds about 640,000 distinct CDR3 sequences, with 20% as singletons. Naive CD8 sequencing libraries were generated from approximately 20,000 to 1,000,000 sorted cells, with 10%, 30% or 50% RNA as input. V usage is TRBV7-2 and J usage is TRBJ2-5; D not certain. What was sequenced was naive CD8+ T cells from blood, with Jurkat cell RNA spiked in. Subset defined: FACS-sorted CD8+CD4-CCR7+CD45RA+ naive T cells. The clonotype originates from a human donor in good health. Some libraries in this study had Jurkat cell RNA spiked in. As DNA, the CDR3 is TGTGCCAGCAGCCCTCGGCCGGCCTCCCAAGAGACCCAGTACTTC. Its translation: CASSPRPASQETQYF.